The subject of this entry is one TCR beta chain. Germline assignment: CDR1 SGDLS and CDR2 YYNGEE. This CDR3 is 15 amino acids long. Trimming removed 0 bases from V and 6 bases from J; junction bases left unmatched: 5. This record comes from a study of blood T cell repertoires in COVID-19. For the study at large: There were acute and convalescent COVID-19 samples, and they came from the United States, Italy and Spain. T cells, B-cell-depleted T cells, or PBMCs supplied cDNA or gDNA.

Per the original data handling: Amplification with reference gene primers provided the estimates of nucleated cell counts. Method: immunoSEQ multiplex PCR; TCRdb's copy keeps in-frame clones and lacks some. V, J and clone size reflect that table, while D and trimming were determined from the DNA. The sample has approximately 180,000 clones, roughly 88% seen once. The sequence was obtained from a man in his sixties with acute or convalescent COVID-19. The chain is built from TRBV9 and TRBJ2-1; 8 nucleotides agree with TRBD2. Sample: peripheral blood. The CDR3 loop is CASSVDDGRANEQFF. The CDR3 DNA sequence: TGTGCCAGCAGCGTAGACGACGGGAGGGCCAATGAGCAGTTCTTC.